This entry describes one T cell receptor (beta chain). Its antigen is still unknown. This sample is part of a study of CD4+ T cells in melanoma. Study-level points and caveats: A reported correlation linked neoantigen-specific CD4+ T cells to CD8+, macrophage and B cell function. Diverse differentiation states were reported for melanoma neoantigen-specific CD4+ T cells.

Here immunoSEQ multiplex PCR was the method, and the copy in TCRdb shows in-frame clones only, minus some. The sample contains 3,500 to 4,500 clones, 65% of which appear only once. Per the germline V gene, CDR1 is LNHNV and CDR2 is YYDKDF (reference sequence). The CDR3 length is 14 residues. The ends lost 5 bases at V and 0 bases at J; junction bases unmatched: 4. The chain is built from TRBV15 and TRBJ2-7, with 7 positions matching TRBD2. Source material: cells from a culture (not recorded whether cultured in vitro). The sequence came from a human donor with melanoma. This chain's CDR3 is CATSGGDFSYEQYF. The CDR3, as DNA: TGTGCCACCAGCGGGGGGGACTTCTCCTACGAGCAGTACTTC.